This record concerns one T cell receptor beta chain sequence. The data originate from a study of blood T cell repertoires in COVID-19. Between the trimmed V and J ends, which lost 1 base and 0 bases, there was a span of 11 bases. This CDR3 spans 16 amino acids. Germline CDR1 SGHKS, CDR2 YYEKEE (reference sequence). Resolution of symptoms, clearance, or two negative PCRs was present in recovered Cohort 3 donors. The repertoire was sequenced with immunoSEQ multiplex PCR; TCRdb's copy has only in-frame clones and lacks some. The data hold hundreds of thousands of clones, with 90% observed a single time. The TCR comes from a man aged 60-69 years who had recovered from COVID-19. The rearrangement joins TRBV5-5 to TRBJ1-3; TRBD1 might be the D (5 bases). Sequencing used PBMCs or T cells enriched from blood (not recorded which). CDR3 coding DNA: TGTGCCAGCAGCTTGACGGGGGGAAACTCTGGAAACACCATATATTTT. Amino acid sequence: CASSLTGGNSGNTIYF.